The 19 T cell receptor beta chains reported below all come from one sample, sequenced in a study of blood T cell repertoires in COVID-19 (TCRdb year 2020). Library preparation was by the immunoSEQ multiplex PCR assay. TCRdb stores this immuneACCESS table with in-frame sequences only. Part of the clones is absent; in the studies checked, under half of the shortfall reflects unresolved V genes, and no reason is known for the rest. For this sample the table gives tens of thousands of clones, of which roughly four fifths were detected only once. The top ten clonotypes cover 5.5% to 7.5% of the sample. Input material: peripheral blood. The receptor set was obtained from a woman aged 55-69 years with acute or convalescent COVID-19.

This sequence joins TRBV19 and TRBJ2-3, with 7 positions matching TRBD2. There are 17 residues in the CDR3. V lost 0 bases to trimming and J lost 1 base; unmatched junction nucleotides: 7. Germline CDR1 reads LNHDA; CDR2 reads SQIVND (reference sequence). The CDR3 DNA sequence: TGTGCCAGTAGTATAGATAGCGCGGCGGGAGGCACAGATACGCAGTATTTT. This encodes CASSIDSAAGGTDTQYF.

The chain carries TRBV3-1 (or the pseudogene TRBV3-2) and TRBJ1-2, with D tentatively TRBD1 (5 bases). V was cut by 6 bases and J by 3 bases, with 11 bases left in between. CDR3 length: 13 residues. Germline V gene sequence: CDR1 LGHDT, CDR2 YNNKEL (reference sequence). CDR3 loop: CASRPLGDYGYTF. CDR3 nucleotides: TGTGCCAGCAGACCCCTAGGGGACTATGGCTACACCTTC.

The chain carries TRBV15 and TRBJ2-5; TRBD2 matches at 7 bases. The germline gives CDR1 LNHNV, CDR2 YYDKDF (reference sequence). This CDR3 comprises 13 residues. V dropped 3 bases and J dropped 5; count of bases not matched to a gene: 3. The CDR3 loop is CATSRGGRETQYF. DNA for the CDR3: TGTGCCACCAGCAGGGGGGGGAGGGAGACCCAGTACTTC.

J is TRBJ2-7 and V is TRBV5-4, with D tentatively TRBD1 (6 bases). Germline V CDR1 and CDR2: SGHNT, YYREEE (reference sequence). V was cut by 5 bases and J by 6 bases, with 18 bases left in between. The CDR3 spans 14 residues. DNA of the CDR3: TGTGCCAGCAGTCCGGACAGATCACCGGGCGAGCAGTACTTC. As protein: CASSPDRSPGEQYF.

The CDR3 coding sequence is TGTGCCATCAGTGTTAAGGGGCAGGGACTATCTGAAGCTTTCTTT. It specifies CAISVKGQGLSEAFF. The V call is TRBV10-3, the J call TRBJ1-1; D possibly corresponds to TRBD1 (5 bases). The CDR3 runs to 15 residues. CDR1 and CDR2 (germline): ENHRY, SYGVKD. With 4 bases removed from V and 6 bases from J, the gap between germline ends came to 18 bases.

The V gene is TRBV10-2, the J gene TRBJ1-1; D is unresolved. Germline V gives CDR1 WSHSY, CDR2 SAAADI. V lost 7 bases, J lost 2 bases, and 11 bases lay in between. This CDR3 spans 13 amino acids. Here the CDR3 DNA reads TGCGCCAGCATCCAGGTTAGAAACACTGAAGCTTTCTTT. This codes for CASIQVRNTEAFF.

CDR3 amino acids: CASSQTANYGYTF. In nucleotides, the CDR3 is TGTGCCAGCAGCCAAACAGCTAACTATGGCTACACCTTC. The chain employs TRBV3-1 (or the pseudogene TRBV3-2) and TRBJ1-2; D is uncertain. Looked up from germline, CDR1 is LGHDT and CDR2 is YNNKEL (reference sequence). Trimming shortened V by 2 bases and J by 0 bases, and 4 bases separated the two germline ends. The CDR3 is made up of 13 amino acids.

V and J are TRBV5-4 and TRBJ1-2; D is perhaps TRBD1 (5 bases). The germline V gene encodes CDR1 SGHNT and CDR2 YYREEE (reference sequence). V was pared by 0 bases and J by 3 bases, with 12 bases between. CDR3 length: 15 residues. As DNA, the CDR3 is TGTGCCAGCAGCTTGGAAGGCAGGGCGGACTATGGCTACACCTTC. Its protein is CASSLEGRADYGYTF.

This chain connects TRBV24-1 to TRBJ2-3, with a weak D call TRBD1 (5 bases). This CDR3 region has 12 residues. Germline CDR1 and CDR2: KGHDR and SFDVKD. Trimming took 3 bases from V and 10 from J, leaving 10 bases between them. In DNA form, the CDR3 reads TGTGCCACCAGTGATGTGCAGGGATCGCAGTATTTT. It encodes CATSDVQGSQYF.

The chain uses TRBV5-1 and TRBJ1-1; D unresolved. Deletions cut 2 bases from V and 11 bases from J, with 16 bases between. The CDR3 is 13 amino acids. Germline V gene data show CDR1 as SGHRS and CDR2 as YFSETQ. As DNA, the CDR3 is TGCGCCAGCAGCTTCAAGCGAGAATCTGGGGCTTTCTTT. It encodes CASSFKRESGAFF.

This rearrangement joins TRBV3-1 (or the pseudogene TRBV3-2) to TRBJ1-2; D remains unclear. V shed 5 bases and J shed 2 bases, with 12 bases lying between them. Germline V gene lookup returns CDR1 LGHDT and CDR2 YNNKEL (reference sequence). The CDR3 loop spans 14 amino acids. DNA of the CDR3: TGTGCCAGCAGCGCCGTGGGCCTGAACTATGGCTACACCTTC. Translation: CASSAVGLNYGYTF.

The chain employs TRBV10-3 and TRBJ1-2; 9 bases fit TRBD1. The CDR3 contains 16 residues. V lost 3 bases, J lost 4 bases, and 9 bases stayed unmatched. Germline values: CDR1 ENHRY, CDR2 SYGVKD. CDR3 sequence (DNA): TGTGCCATCAGTGACCGGGACAGGGCGTTTATCTATGGCTACACCTTC. This encodes CAISDRDRAFIYGYTF.

This clone was found once. J is TRBJ2-7 and V is TRBV18, with 9 bases matching TRBD2. The V and J ends lost 3 bases and 2 bases, in that order; junction bases with no gene match: 8. Germline-derived CDR1 and CDR2 are KGHSH and LQKENI. The CDR3 loop spans 16 amino acids. The CDR3 spells CASSPLSGGSTYEQYF. The CDR3 DNA sequence: TGTGCCAGCTCACCCCTTAGCGGGGGCAGCACCTACGAGCAGTACTTC. The variable domain in full, with the rest retrieved from reference TRBV18 and TRBJ2-7, is NAGVMQNPRHLVRRRGQEARLRCSPMKGHSHVYWYRQLPEEGLKFMVYLQKENIIDESGMPKERFSAEFPKEGPSILRIQQVVRGDSAAYFCASSPLSGGSTYEQYFGPGTRLTVT.

The chain employs TRBV11-2 and TRBJ1-4; no firm D call. CDR3 length: 12 residues. From germline, CDR1 is SGHAT and CDR2 FQNNGV. Trimming shortened V by 5 bases and J by 7 bases, and 8 bases separated the two germline ends. CDR3 nucleotide sequence: TGTGCCAGCAGCCTCCTAGGTGAAAAACTGTTTTTT. This sequence encodes CASSLLGEKLFF.

This clone was counted once. The V gene is TRBV9, the J gene TRBJ2-5, with D possibly matching TRBD1 (5 bases). The CDR3 totals 12 residues. CDR1 is SGDLS and CDR2 is YYNGEE in the germline V gene. The ends were cut back, 4 bases at V and 5 bases at J, with 9 bases in the middle. CDR3: CASSQGGETQYF. For the CDR3, the DNA is TGTGCCAGCAGCCAGGGTGGCGAGACCCAGTACTTC.

The chain employs TRBV29-1 and TRBJ1-2; unclear D gene. The V and J ends lost 3 bases and 4 bases respectively, with 12 bases between them. This CDR3 is built from 13 residues. From germline, CDR1 is SQVTM and CDR2 ANQGSEA. CDR3 in DNA: TGCAGCGTTGAGAACAGCCCTGGCTATGGCTACACCTTC. As protein: CSVENSPGYGYTF.

This clone has only a few counts. The chain links TRBV10-2 to TRBJ1-1, with D perhaps matching TRBD1 (5 bases). V lost 2 bases and J 6 bases, leaving 13 bases between the germline ends. This CDR3 is 14 amino acids long. The germline CDR1 and CDR2 sequences are WSHSY and SAAADI. CDR3 amino acids: CASSEVGREAEAFF. The CDR3 region has the DNA TGCGCCAGCAGTGAGGTGGGGCGCGAGGCTGAAGCTTTCTTT.

The chain has TRBV10-3 and TRBJ1-3; no clear D gene. With 6 bases removed from V and 4 bases from J, the gap between germline ends came to 13 bases. Germline CDR1 is ENHRY and CDR2 is SYGVKD. The CDR3 loop spans 14 amino acids. This chain's CDR3 is CAIRSVVAGNTIYF. The DNA of the CDR3 is TGTGCCATCAGGTCTGTTGTAGCAGGAAACACCATATATTTT.

This clone came up once. The chain is built from TRBV6-4 and TRBJ1-1; D uncertain. The germline CDR1 and CDR2 sequences are MRHNA and SNTAGT. Trimming left V 6 bases short and J 1 base short, with 12 bases between. The length of the CDR3 is 14 residues. In DNA, the CDR3 is TGTGCCAGCAGACCGCGGGCTTCGAACACTGAAGCTTTCTTT. Amino acids: CASRPRASNTEAFF.